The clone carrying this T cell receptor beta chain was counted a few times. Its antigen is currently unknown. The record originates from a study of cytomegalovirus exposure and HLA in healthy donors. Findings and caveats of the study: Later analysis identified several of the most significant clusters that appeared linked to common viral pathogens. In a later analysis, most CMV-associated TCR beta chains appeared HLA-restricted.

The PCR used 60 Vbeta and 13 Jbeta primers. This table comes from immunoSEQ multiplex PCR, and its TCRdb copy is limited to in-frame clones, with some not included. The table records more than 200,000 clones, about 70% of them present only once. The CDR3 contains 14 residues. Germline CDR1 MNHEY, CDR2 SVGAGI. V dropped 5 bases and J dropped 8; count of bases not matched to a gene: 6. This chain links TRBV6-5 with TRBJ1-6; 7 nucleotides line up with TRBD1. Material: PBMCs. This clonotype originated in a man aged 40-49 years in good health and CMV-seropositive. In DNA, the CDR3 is TGTGCCAGCAGTGAGGCAGGGGGTTATTCACCCCTCCACTTT. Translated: CASSEAGGYSPLHF.